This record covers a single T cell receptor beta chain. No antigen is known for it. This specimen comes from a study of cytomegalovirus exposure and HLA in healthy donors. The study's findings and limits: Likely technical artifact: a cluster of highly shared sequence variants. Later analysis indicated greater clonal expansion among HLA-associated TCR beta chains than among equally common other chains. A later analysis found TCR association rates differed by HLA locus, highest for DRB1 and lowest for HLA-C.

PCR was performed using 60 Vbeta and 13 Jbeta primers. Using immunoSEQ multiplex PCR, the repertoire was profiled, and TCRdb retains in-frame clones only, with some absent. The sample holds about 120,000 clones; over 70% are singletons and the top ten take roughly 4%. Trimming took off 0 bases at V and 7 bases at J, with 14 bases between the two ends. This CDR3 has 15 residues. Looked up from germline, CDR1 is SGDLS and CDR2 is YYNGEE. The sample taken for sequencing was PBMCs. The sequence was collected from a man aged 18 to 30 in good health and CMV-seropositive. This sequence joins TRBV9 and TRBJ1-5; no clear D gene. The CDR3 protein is CASSVEYGPGQPQHF. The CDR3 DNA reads TGTGCCAGCAGCGTAGAGTACGGCCCGGGGCAGCCCCAGCATTTT.